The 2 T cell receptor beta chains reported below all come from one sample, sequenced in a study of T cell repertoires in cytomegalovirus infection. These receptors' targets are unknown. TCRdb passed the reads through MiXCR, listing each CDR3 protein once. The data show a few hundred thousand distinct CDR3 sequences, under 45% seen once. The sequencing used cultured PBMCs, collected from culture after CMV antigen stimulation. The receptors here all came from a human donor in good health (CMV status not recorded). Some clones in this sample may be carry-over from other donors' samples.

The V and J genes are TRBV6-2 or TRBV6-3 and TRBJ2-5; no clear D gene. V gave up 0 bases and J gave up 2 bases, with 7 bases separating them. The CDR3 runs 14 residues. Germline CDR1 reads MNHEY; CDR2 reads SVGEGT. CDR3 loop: CASSYSSLQETQYF. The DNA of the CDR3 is TGTGCCAGCAGTTACTCGAGCCTACAAGAGACCCAGTACTTC.

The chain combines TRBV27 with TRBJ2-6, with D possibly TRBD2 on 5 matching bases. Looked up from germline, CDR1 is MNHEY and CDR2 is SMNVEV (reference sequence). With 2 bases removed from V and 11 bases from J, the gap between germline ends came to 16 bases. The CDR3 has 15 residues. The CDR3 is CASSLLDGGGDVLTF. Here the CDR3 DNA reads TGTGCCAGCAGTTTACTGGACGGAGGCGGCGACGTCCTGACTTTC.